A selection of T cell receptor beta chains follows, all from one sample in a study of blood T cell repertoires in COVID-19. Profiling relied on immunoSEQ multiplex PCR, and the TCRdb table lists in-frame clones only, not all of them. The data hold about 230,000 clones, with roughly nine tenths observed a single time. Sequencing was carried out using PBMCs or T cells enriched from blood (not recorded which). The source of these receptors is a woman in her twenties or thirties with acute COVID-19. CDR3s include the opening cysteine and the closing phenylalanine or tryptophan. Each record gives: J gene, clone size, CDR3 length, D gene, V gene, CDR3 DNA, CDR3 protein. The D gene is left open where the match is weak. For some rows the clone size is stated as once, few or many, or as a class when expanded; others skip it.

TRBJ1-5,once,14,NA,TRBV30,TGTGCCTGGAGTGTAATAGACAATAATCAGCCCCAGCATTTT,CAWSVIDNNQPQHF
TRBJ2-1,NA,16,TRBD2,TRBV7-9,TGTGCCAGCAGCTTAACGTTAGCGGGGGGGCTGAATGAGCAGTTCTTC,CASSLTLAGGLNEQFF
TRBJ1-5,once,14,NA,TRBV19,TGTGCCACTCGGCCTCGGGGTGGCGATCAGCCCCAGCATTTT,CATRPRGGDQPQHF
TRBJ2-7,NA,15,TRBD1,TRBV29-1,TGCAGCGTTGAACTCGGACAGGGTAGAGACTACGAGCAGTACTTC,CSVELGQGRDYEQYF
TRBJ1-2,NA,14,NA,TRBV4-1,TGCGCCAGCAGCCAACCAACAGGGAACTATGGCTACACCTTC,CASSQPTGNYGYTF
TRBJ2-7,NA,15,TRBD1,TRBV15,TGTGCCACCAGCAGTCGACAGGGTTACTCCTACGAGCAGTACTTC,CATSSRQGYSYEQYF
TRBJ1-2,once,12,TRBD1,TRBV7-9,TGTGCCAGCAGCCCCGGACAGGGTGGCTACACCTTC,CASSPGQGGYTF
TRBJ2-7,NA,16,NA,TRBV11-2,TGTGCCAGCAGCTTAGATTTCGGGGTGAGCTCCTACGAGCAGTACTTC,CASSLDFGVSSYEQYF
TRBJ1-6,NA,15,NA,TRBV6-5,TGTGCCAGCAGTCCCAGTTCGGGGGGCAACTCACCCCTCCACTTT,CASSPSSGGNSPLHF
TRBJ1-6,NA,14,NA,TRBV4-1,TGCGCCAGCAGCCATCATTTGAGTAATTCACCCCTCCACTTT,CASSHHLSNSPLHF
TRBJ2-3,NA,17,TRBD2,TRBV5-1,TGCGCCAGCAGCGCCTCGGTGAGCGGGGGGCCTGCGGATACGCAGTATTTT,CASSASVSGGPADTQYF
TRBJ1-2,NA,16,TRBD1,TRBV5-4,TGTGCCAGCAGCTTTCTCAGGGGGCTGACGAACTATGGCTACACCTTC,CASSFLRGLTNYGYTF
TRBJ1-4,NA,16,NA,TRBV4-1,TGCGCCAGCAGACCAACTTCCGAGACAGTAAATGAAAAACTGTTTTTT,CASRPTSETVNEKLFF
TRBJ2-3,NA,15,NA,TRBV18,TGTGCCAGCTCACCATCCAGGGGCACCACAGATACGCAGTATTTT,CASSPSRGTTDTQYF
TRBJ1-4,NA,15,NA,TRBV14,TGTGCCAGCAGCCGCCTCGGGGGTACTAATGAAAAACTGTTTTTT,CASSRLGGTNEKLFF
TRBJ1-4,NA,17,NA,TRBV25-1,TGTGCCAGCAGTGAAGGCTTTGGGCCAGCAGCTAATGAAAAACTGTTTTTT,CASSEGFGPAANEKLFF
TRBJ2-7,NA,15,TRBD2,TRBV4-1,TGCGCCAGCAGCCAAGAAGCGGGAACAATCTACGAGCAGTACTTC,CASSQEAGTIYEQYF
TRBJ2-1,NA,14,TRBD2,TRBV11-2,TGTGCCAGCAGCTTAGTCGGCGGGGGTGGTGAGCAGTTCTTC,CASSLVGGGGEQFF
TRBJ1-5,few,13,NA,TRBV6-2/TRBV6-3,TGTGCCAGCAGTTACATGAGGAATCAGCCCCAGCATTTT,CASSYMRNQPQHF
TRBJ2-5,NA,11,NA,TRBV24-1,TGTGCCACCAGCTTCCAAGAGACCCAGTACTTC,CATSFQETQYF
TRBJ1-4,NA,14,NA,TRBV5-5,TGTGCCAGCAGTACGGACCTGGAGGTTGAAAAACTGTTTTTT,CASSTDLEVEKLFF
TRBJ2-1,NA,15,NA,TRBV5-1,TGCGCCAGCTATTCCTCCTTTAGCTCCTACAATGAGCAGTTCTTC,CASYSSFSSYNEQFF
TRBJ2-2,NA,16,NA,TRBV28,TGTGCCAGCCGCGCCGCGGTCTACGCGAACACCGGGGAGCTGTTTTTT,CASRAAVYANTGELFF
TRBJ1-6,NA,13,NA,TRBV6-5,TGTGCCAGCGTGGGGGGGATTGGTTCACCCCTCCACTTT,CASVGGIGSPLHF
TRBJ2-2,NA,16,TRBD2,TRBV5-1,TGCGCCAGCAGCTTCCCTAGCGGGGGTGCGACCGGGGAGCTGTTTTTT,CASSFPSGGATGELFF
TRBJ1-4,once,11,NA,TRBV20-1,TGCAGTGCTAGAGTTCCAGAAAAACTGTTTTTT,CSARVPEKLFF
TRBJ2-5,NA,15,TRBD1,TRBV2,TGTGCCAGCAGGGCCGGGACAGGGGGCATCGAGACCCAGTACTTC,CASRAGTGGIETQYF
TRBJ2-2,once,11,NA,TRBV3-1/TRBV3-2,TGTGCCAGCAGCTCCTCCGGGGAGCTGTTTTTT,CASSSSGELFF
TRBJ2-5,NA,14,TRBD1,TRBV3-1/TRBV3-2,TGTGCCAGCAGCCAAGACAGGGGGCGGGGGACCCAGTACTTC,CASSQDRGRGTQYF
TRBJ2-1,NA,15,NA,TRBV6-2/TRBV6-3,TGTGCCAGCAGTTACTCTTACGCCGAGTACAATGAGCAGTTCTTC,CASSYSYAEYNEQFF
TRBJ2-5,NA,12,NA,TRBV5-4,TGTGCCAGCAGCTCCAGGGCAAAGACCCAGTACTTC,CASSSRAKTQYF
TRBJ2-7,NA,14,NA,TRBV4-1,TGCGCCAGCAGCCAGTCAGAGGAAGCGGACGAGCAGTACTTC,CASSQSEEADEQYF
TRBJ2-3,few,12,TRBD1,TRBV7-9,TGTGCCAGCAGTATGACCAGGGGGCGCCAGGCTTTT,CASSMTRGRQAF
TRBJ1-5,NA,14,NA,TRBV24-1,TGTGCCACCAGTGATCCAGGGGTAGCGCAGCCCCAGCATTTT,CATSDPGVAQPQHF
TRBJ1-1,NA,13,NA,TRBV7-2,TGTGCCAGCCGCTTACAACGGGAGGCTGAAGCTTTCTTT,CASRLQREAEAFF